This note documents a single T cell receptor (beta chain) sequence. Germline assignment: CDR1 LNHDA and CDR2 SQIVND (reference sequence). This CDR3 has 16 amino acids. The J segment lost 4 bases and the V segment lost 3 bases, leaving 9 bases of the junction unmatched. This entry comes from a study of blood T cell repertoires in COVID-19. Assay used: immunoSEQ multiplex PCR; TCRdb lists only in-frame clones, some missing. The sample has roughly 380,000 clones, around 90% seen once. This chain joins TRBV19 and TRBJ2-3; 8 bases are shared with TRBD2. The material sequenced was peripheral blood. The source is a woman in her sixties or seventies with COVID-19, enrolled during active disease. This chain's CDR3 is CASSILAGGSSDTQYF. The CDR3 coding sequence is TGTGCCAGTAGTATCCTCGCGGGGGGTTCCTCAGATACGCAGTATTTT.